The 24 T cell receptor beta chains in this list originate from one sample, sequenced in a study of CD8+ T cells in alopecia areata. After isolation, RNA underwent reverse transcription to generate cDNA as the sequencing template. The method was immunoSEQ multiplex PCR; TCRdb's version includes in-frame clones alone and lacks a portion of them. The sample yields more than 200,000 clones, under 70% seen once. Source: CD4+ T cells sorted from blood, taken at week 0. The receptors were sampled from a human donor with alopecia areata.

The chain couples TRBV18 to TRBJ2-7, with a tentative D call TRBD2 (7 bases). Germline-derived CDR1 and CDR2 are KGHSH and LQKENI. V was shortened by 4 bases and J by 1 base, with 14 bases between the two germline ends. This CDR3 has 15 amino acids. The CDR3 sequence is CASSLGRGPSYEQYF. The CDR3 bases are TGTGCCAGCTCACTAGGGCGGGGGCCATCCTACGAGCAGTACTTC.

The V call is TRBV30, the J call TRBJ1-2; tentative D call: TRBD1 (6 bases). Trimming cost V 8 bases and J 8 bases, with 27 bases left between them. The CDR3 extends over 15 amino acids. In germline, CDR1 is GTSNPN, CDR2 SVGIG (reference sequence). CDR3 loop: CARNLFQGYRDGYTF. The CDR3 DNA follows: TGTGCCAGAAACCTCTTTCAGGGGTACCGTGACGGCTACACCTTC.

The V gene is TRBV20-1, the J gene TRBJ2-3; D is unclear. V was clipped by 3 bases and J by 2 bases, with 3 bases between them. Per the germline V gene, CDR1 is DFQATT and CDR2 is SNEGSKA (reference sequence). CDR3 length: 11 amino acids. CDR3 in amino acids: CSASYTDTQYF. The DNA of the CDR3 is TGCAGTGCTAGCTACACAGATACGCAGTATTTT.

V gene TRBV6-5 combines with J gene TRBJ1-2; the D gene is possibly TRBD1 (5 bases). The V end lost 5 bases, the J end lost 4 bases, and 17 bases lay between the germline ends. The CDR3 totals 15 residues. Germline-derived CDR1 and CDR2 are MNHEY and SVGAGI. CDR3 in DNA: TGTGCCAGCAGTCCCGGCAGGGTTGGTGCCTATGGCTACACCTTC. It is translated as CASSPGRVGAYGYTF.

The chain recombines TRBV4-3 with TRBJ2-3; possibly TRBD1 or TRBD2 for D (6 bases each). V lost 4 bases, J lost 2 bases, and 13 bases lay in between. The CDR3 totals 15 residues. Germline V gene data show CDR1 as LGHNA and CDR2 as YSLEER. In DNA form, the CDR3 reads TGCGCCAGCAGCCCCTTCGGGGGCTACACAGATACGCAGTATTTT. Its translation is CASSPFGGYTDTQYF.

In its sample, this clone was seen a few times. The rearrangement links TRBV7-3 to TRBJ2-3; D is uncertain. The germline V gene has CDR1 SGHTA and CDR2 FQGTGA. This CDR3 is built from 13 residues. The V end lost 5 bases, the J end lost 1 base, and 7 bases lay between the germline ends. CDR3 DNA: TGTGCCAGCAGCCTCAGCCGCACAGATACGCAGTATTTT. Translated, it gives CASSLSRTDTQYF.

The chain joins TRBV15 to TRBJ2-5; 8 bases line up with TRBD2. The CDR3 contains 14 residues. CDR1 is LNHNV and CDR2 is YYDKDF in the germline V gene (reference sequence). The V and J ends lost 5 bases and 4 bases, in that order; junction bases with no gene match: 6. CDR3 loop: CATSEGLARETQYF. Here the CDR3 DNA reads TGTGCCACCAGCGAAGGACTAGCCCGAGAGACCCAGTACTTC.

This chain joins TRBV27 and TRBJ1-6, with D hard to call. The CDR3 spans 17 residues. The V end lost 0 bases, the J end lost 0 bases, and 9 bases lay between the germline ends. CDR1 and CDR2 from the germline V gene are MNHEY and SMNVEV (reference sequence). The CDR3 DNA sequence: TGTGCCAGCAGTTTATCGGCAGTGAGCTCCTATAATTCACCCCTCCACTTT. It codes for CASSLSAVSSYNSPLHF.

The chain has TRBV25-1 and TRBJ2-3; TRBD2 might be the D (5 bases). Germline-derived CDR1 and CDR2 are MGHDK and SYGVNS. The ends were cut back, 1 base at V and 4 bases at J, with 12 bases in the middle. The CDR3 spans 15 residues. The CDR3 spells CASSELQSGADTQYF. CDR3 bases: TGTGCCAGCAGTGAATTACAGAGCGGCGCAGATACGCAGTATTTT.

The CDR3, as DNA: TGTGCCAGCAGCTTGCACCGCTACTACGAGCAGTACTTC. This gives the protein CASSLHRYYEQYF. V gene TRBV5-6 combines with J gene TRBJ2-7; D gene uncertain. The CDR3 is 13 amino acids. V was clipped by 1 base and J by 3 bases, with 8 bases between them. Per germline, CDR1 SGHDT and CDR2 YYEEEE.

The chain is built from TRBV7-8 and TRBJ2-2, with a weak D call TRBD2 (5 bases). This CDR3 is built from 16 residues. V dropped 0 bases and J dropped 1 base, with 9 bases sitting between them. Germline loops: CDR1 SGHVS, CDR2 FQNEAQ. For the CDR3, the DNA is TGTGCCAGCAGCTTAGCGAGAGGGAAGAACACCGGGGAGCTGTTTTTT. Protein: CASSLARGKNTGELFF.

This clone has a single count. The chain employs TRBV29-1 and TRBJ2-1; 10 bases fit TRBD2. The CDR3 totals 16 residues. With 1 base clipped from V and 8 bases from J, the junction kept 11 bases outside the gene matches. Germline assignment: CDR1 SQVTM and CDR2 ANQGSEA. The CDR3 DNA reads TGCAGCGTTGAAGTGCTGGCTAGCGGGGGTCGGGATGAGCAGTTCTTC. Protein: CSVEVLASGGRDEQFF.

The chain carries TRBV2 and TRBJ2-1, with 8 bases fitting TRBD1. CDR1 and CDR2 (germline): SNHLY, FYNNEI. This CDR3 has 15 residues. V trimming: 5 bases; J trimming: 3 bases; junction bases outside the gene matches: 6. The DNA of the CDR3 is TGTGCCAGCAGTCTTGACAGGGGAGGCTACAATGAGCAGTTCTTC. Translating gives CASSLDRGGYNEQFF.

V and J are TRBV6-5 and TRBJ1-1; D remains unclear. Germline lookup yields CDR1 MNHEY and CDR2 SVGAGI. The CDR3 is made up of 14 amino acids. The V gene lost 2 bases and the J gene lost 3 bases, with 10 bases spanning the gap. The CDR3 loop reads CASSYLPVDTEAFF. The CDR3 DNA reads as TGTGCCAGCAGTTACCTTCCCGTTGACACTGAAGCTTTCTTT.

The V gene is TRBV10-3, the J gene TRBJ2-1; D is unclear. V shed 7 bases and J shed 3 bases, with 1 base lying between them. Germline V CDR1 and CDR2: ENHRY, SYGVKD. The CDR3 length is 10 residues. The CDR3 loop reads CAIIYNEQFF. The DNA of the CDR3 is TGTGCCATCATCTACAATGAGCAGTTCTTC.

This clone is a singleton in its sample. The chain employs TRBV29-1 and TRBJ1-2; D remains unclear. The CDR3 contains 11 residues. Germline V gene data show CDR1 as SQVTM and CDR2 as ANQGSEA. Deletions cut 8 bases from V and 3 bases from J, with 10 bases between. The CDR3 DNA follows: TGCAGCTGCGGGGAGGACTATGGCTACACCTTC. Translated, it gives CSCGEDYGYTF.

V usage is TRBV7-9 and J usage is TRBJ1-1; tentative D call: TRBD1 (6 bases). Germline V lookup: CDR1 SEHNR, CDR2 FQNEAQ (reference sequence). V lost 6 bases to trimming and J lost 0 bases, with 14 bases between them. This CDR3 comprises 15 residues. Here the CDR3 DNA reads TGTGCCAGCAGTCGTTCGGGGGGCATGAACACTGAAGCTTTCTTT. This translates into CASSRSGGMNTEAFF.

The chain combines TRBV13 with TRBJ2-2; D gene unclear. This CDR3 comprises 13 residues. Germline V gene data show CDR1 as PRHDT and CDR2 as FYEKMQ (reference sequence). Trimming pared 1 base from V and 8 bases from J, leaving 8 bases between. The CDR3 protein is CASSLDPSGELFF. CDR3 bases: TGTGCCAGCAGCTTAGATCCCTCAGGGGAGCTGTTTTTT. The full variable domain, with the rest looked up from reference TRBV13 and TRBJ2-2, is AAGVIQSPRHLIKEKRETATLKCYPIPRHDTVYWYQQGPGQDPQFLISFYEKMQSDKGSIPDRFSAQQFSDYHSELNMSSLELGDSALYFCASSLDPSGELFFGEGSRLTVL.

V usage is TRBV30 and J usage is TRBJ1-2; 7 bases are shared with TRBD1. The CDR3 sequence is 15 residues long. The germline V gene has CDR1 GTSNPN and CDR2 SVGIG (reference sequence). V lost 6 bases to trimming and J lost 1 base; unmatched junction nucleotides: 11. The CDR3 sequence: CACSGTATINYGYTF. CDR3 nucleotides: TGTGCCTGCTCCGGGACAGCCACGATTAACTATGGCTACACCTTC. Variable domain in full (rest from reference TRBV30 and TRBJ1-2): SQTIHQWPATLVQPVGSPLSLECTVEGTSNPNLYWYRQAAGRGLQLLFYSVGIGQISSEVPQNLSASRPQDRQFILSSKKLLLSDSGFYLCACSGTATINYGYTFGSGTRLTVV.

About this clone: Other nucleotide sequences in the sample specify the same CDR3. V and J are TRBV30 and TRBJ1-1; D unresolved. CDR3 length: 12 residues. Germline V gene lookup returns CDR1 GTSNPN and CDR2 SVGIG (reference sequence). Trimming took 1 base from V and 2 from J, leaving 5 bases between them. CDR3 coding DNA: TGTGCCTGGAGTGGGCCAAACACTGAAGCTTTCTTT. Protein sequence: CAWSGPNTEAFF.

This CDR3 is CSVESRVNTGELFF. The CDR3 coding sequence is TGCAGCGTTGAATCCAGAGTAAACACCGGGGAGCTGTTTTTT. The rearrangement uses TRBV29-1 and TRBJ2-2; no reliable D call. CDR3 size: 14 residues. The germline CDR1 and CDR2 sequences are SQVTM and ANQGSEA. Trimming shortened V by 2 bases and J by 2 bases, and 9 bases separated the two germline ends.

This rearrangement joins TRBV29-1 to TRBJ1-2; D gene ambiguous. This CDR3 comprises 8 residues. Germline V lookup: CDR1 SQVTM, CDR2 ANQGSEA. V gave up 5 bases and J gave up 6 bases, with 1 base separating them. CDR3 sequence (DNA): TGCAGCGTTAATGGCTACACCTTC. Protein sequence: CSVNGYTF.

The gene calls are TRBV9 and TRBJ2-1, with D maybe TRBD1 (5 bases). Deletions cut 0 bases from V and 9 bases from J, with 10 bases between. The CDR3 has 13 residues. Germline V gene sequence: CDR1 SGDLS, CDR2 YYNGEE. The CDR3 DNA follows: TGTGCCAGCAGCGTAGGACAGTGGTTTGAGCAGTTCTTC. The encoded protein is CASSVGQWFEQFF.

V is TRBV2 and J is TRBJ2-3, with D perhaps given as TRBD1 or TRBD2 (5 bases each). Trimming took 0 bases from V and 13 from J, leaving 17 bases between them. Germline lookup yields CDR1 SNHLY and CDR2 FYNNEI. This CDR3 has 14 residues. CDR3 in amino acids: CASSEAGYRDREYF. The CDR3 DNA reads TGTGCCAGCAGTGAAGCAGGTTACCGGGACCGGGAGTATTTT.